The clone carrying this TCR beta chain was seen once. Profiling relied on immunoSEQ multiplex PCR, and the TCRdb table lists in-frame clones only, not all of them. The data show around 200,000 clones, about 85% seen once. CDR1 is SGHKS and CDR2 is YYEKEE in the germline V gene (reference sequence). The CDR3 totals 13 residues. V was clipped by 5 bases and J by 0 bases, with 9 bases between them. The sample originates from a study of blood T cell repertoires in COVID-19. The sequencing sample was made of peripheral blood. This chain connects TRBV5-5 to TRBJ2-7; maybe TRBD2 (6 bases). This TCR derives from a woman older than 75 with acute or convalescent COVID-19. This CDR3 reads CASRRDFSYEQYF. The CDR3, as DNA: TGTGCCAGCAGAAGGGACTTCTCCTACGAGCAGTACTTC. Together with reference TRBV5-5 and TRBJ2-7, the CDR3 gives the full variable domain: DAGVTQSPTHLIKTRGQQVTLRCSPISGHKSVSWYQQVLGQGPQFIFQYYEKEERGRGNFPDRFSARQFPNYSSELNVNALLLGDSALYLCASRRDFSYEQYFGPGTRLTVT.